One sample yielded the 25 T cell receptor beta chains listed below, sequenced in a study of CD8 T cells in ankylosing spondylitis. TCRdb processed the 5' RACE reads anew with MiXCR; each CDR3 protein has one entry. The table shows about 220,000 distinct CDR3 sequences, with around 25% occurring only once. Sequencing input: blood, either unsorted or a sorted T cell fraction (not recorded which). These receptor sequences come from a male donor with ankylosing spondylitis or in good health (not recorded which).

J is TRBJ2-7 and V is TRBV20-1; D is uncertain. Germline V gene lookup returns CDR1 DFQATT and CDR2 SNEGSKA (reference sequence). The V end lost 3 bases, the J end lost 5 bases, and 8 bases lay between the germline ends. This CDR3 comprises 11 residues. The CDR3 is CSASSGNEQYF. CDR3 bases: TGCAGTGCTAGTTCTGGAAACGAGCAGTACTTC.

This clonotype was seen at least ten times. The chain recombines TRBV20-1 with TRBJ2-7, with 7 bases lining up with TRBD2. With 0 bases clipped from V and 0 bases from J, the junction kept 11 bases outside the gene matches. The CDR3 is 17 residues long. Germline V gene sequence: CDR1 DFQATT, CDR2 SNEGSKA (reference sequence). The CDR3, as DNA: TGCAGTGCTAGAGATATATTTGCTAGCGGTAGCTCCTACGAGCAGTACTTC. It encodes CSARDIFASGSSYEQYF.

This clonotype has ten or more counts. This chain uses TRBV7-6 with TRBJ2-5, with D maybe TRBD2 (6 bases). This CDR3 has 17 residues. V lost 2 bases, J lost 7 bases, and 23 bases lay in between. In germline, CDR1 is SGHVS, CDR2 FNYEAQ. The CDR3 nucleotides read TGTGCCAGCAGCTTAAACCCGGCGGGACCCAACAGTTTGACCCAGTACTTC. This sequence encodes CASSLNPAGPNSLTQYF. Variable domain in full (rest from reference TRBV7-6 and TRBJ2-5): GAGVSQSPRYKVTKRGQDVALRCDPISGHVSLYWYRQALGQGPEFLTYFNYEAQQDKSGLPNDRFSAERPEGSISTLTIQRTEQRDSAMYRCASSLNPAGPNSLTQYFGPGTRLLVL.

This clonotype was seen just once. The chain joins TRBV6-1 to TRBJ2-7, with D possibly being TRBD2 (6 bases). This CDR3 has 13 amino acids. The ends were cut back, 7 bases at V and 9 bases at J, with 19 bases in the middle. Germline V gene lookup returns CDR1 MNHNS and CDR2 SASEGT. The CDR3 DNA is TGTGCCAGCAATCAGCCGGGACTCAACCTGCAGTACTTC. The encoded protein is CASNQPGLNLQYF.

The sample holds a few counts of this clonotype. V is TRBV28 and J is TRBJ2-7; 8 positions match TRBD1. Losses at the gene ends were 5 bases for V and 1 base for J; bases not matched to a gene: 7. The CDR3 covers 15 residues. CDR1 and CDR2 from the germline V gene are MDHEN and SYDVKM. The CDR3 bases are TGTGCCAGCAGTAAAGCAGGGGGCCTATCCTACGAGCAGTACTTC. Encoded protein: CASSKAGGLSYEQYF. Full variable domain (remainder filled in from reference TRBV28 and TRBJ2-7): DVKVTQSSRYLVKRTGEKVFLECVQDMDHENMFWYRQDPGLGLRLIYFSYDVKMKEKGDIPEGYSVSREKKERFSLILESASTNQTSMYLCASSKAGGLSYEQYFGPGTRLTVT.

This clonotype was counted a few times. The chain couples TRBV7-2 to TRBJ2-7; TRBD2 matches 9 bases. Trimming took 5 bases from V and 7 from J; bases not matched to a gene: 12. This CDR3 has 15 amino acids. Looked up from germline, CDR1 is SGHTA and CDR2 is FQGNSA. The CDR3 sequence is CASSPWASGIGEQYF. The DNA for the CDR3 is TGTGCCAGCAGCCCTTGGGCTAGCGGGATAGGTGAGCAGTACTTC.

This clonotype was seen at least ten times. J is TRBJ1-1 and V is TRBV7-9; perhaps TRBD1 as D (5 bases). V was cut by 5 bases and J by 11 bases, with 15 bases left in between. Germline lookup yields CDR1 SEHNR and CDR2 FQNEAQ (reference sequence). The CDR3 contains 12 residues. CDR3 nucleotide sequence: TGTGCCAGCAGCCGCTCCGGGGACGGTGCTTTCTTT. This sequence encodes CASSRSGDGAFF.

This chain links TRBV20-1 with TRBJ2-3, with D perhaps matching TRBD2 (5 bases). V lost 1 base, J lost 4 bases, and 12 bases lay in between. Germline V lookup: CDR1 DFQATT, CDR2 SNEGSKA (reference sequence). CDR3 length equals 14 residues. The CDR3 coding sequence is TGCAGTGCTAGAGGTGGGAGAGGAGCAGATACGCAGTATTTT. The encoded protein is CSARGGRGADTQYF.

This clonotype was observed at least ten times. The V and J genes are TRBV27 and TRBJ1-2; possibly TRBD1 for D (5 bases). Looked up from germline, CDR1 is MNHEY and CDR2 is SMNVEV (reference sequence). There are 16 residues in the CDR3. Trimming shortened V by 3 bases and J by 2 bases, and 16 bases separated the two germline ends. The CDR3 coding sequence is TGTGCCAGCAGTTTTGACCGGACGGGGGGGAACTATGGCTACACCTTC. Protein: CASSFDRTGGNYGYTF.

The genes are TRBV20-1 and TRBJ2-2; no reliable D call. The CDR3 length is 13 residues. Trimming took 5 bases from V and 4 from J, leaving 11 bases between them. In germline, CDR1 is DFQATT, CDR2 SNEGSKA (reference sequence). CDR3 DNA sequence: TGCAGTGCTCCCGATTGGGGCACCGGGGAGCTGTTTTTT. The encoded protein is CSAPDWGTGELFF.

Many counts were recorded for this clonotype. The gene calls are TRBV6-5 and TRBJ2-5, with D perhaps matching TRBD2 (5 bases). Germline CDR1 MNHEY, CDR2 SVGAGI. The V end was cut by 2 bases, the J end by 4 bases, with 11 bases between. CDR3 length: 14 residues. The CDR3 here is CASSYSGGVETQYF. Here the CDR3 DNA reads TGTGCCAGCAGTTACAGCGGAGGCGTAGAGACCCAGTACTTC.

This clonotype was detected ten times or more. This chain uses TRBV4-3 with TRBJ1-4; D not resolved. Germline V CDR1 and CDR2: LGHNA, YSLEER. The germline V and J ends were trimmed by 0 bases and 5 bases, with 4 bases remaining between them. The CDR3 extends over 13 amino acids. In DNA form, the CDR3 reads TGCGCCAGCAGCCAAGATCGAAATGAAAAACTGTTTTTT. Encoded protein: CASSQDRNEKLFF.

The chain uses TRBV24-1 and TRBJ2-1; 8 bases agree with TRBD1. CDR3 size: 14 residues. The trim removed 2 bases at V and 6 bases at J, leaving 2 bases unmatched. Germline CDR1 and CDR2: KGHDR and SFDVKD. CDR3 DNA sequence: TGTGCCACCAGTGATTCGGACAGGGTCAATGAGCAGTTCTTC. Its protein product is CATSDSDRVNEQFF.

This clonotype showed up many times. This chain links TRBV12-3 or TRBV12-4 with TRBJ2-3, with 8 bases that match TRBD2. CDR3 size: 15 residues. Trimming cost V 2 bases and J 9 bases; bases outside gene matches: 10. CDR3: CASSLPGTSARTQYF. The DNA of the CDR3 is TGTGCCAGCAGTTTACCGGGGACTAGTGCGCGGACGCAGTATTTT.

CDR3 loop: CASRMTGLTEAFF. The CDR3 DNA sequence: TGTGCCAGCAGAATGACAGGGCTAACTGAAGCTTTCTTT. The V and J genes are TRBV12-3 or TRBV12-4 and TRBJ1-1; the match to TRBD1 covers 7 bases. CDR3 length: 13 residues. V shed 6 bases and J 5 bases; nucleotides not matched to a gene: 6.

In its sample, this clonotype was seen many times. The V call is TRBV18, the J call TRBJ2-6; D may be TRBD1 (6 bases). This CDR3 contains 17 residues. The germline V and J ends were trimmed by 6 bases and 4 bases, with 19 bases remaining between them. Germline loops: CDR1 KGHSH, CDR2 LQKENI. The CDR3 here is CASSPGVTGSGANVLTF. The CDR3 DNA follows: TGTGCCAGCTCCCCAGGAGTTACAGGGTCCGGGGCCAACGTCCTGACTTTC.

This sequence joins TRBV20-1 and TRBJ2-3; TRBD1 is a possible D gene (5 bases). The germline gives CDR1 DFQATT, CDR2 SNEGSKA (reference sequence). CDR3 length: 15 residues. Trimming shortened V by 1 base and J by 2 bases, and 13 bases separated the two germline ends. The CDR3 coding sequence is TGCAGTGCTAGAGTTAGACAGCATATCACAGATACGCAGTATTTT. Translation gives CSARVRQHITDTQYF.

The chain couples TRBV29-1 to TRBJ2-1; no reliable D call. Trimming stripped 4 bases from V and 6 bases from J, with 13 bases between. Germline CDR1 reads SQVTM; CDR2 reads ANQGSEA. This CDR3 contains 13 residues. CDR3: CSVGPVSLNEQFF. CDR3 in DNA: TGCAGCGTTGGGCCGGTTTCCCTCAATGAGCAGTTCTTC.

There are many counts of this clonotype. The V and J genes are TRBV7-2 and TRBJ1-1; 10 positions match TRBD1. The J segment lost 5 bases and the V segment lost 4 bases, leaving 10 bases of the junction unmatched. Germline CDR1 and CDR2: SGHTA and FQGNSA. There are 16 residues in the CDR3. CDR3 sequence reads: CASSSTPGQGGTEAFF. In nucleotides, the CDR3 is TGTGCCAGCAGCTCAACCCCCGGACAGGGGGGAACTGAAGCTTTCTTT.

The V gene is TRBV29-1, the J gene TRBJ2-3; TRBD2 matches 12 bases. CDR3 length: 16 amino acids. The ends lost 7 bases at V and 3 bases at J; junction bases unmatched: 11. Germline CDR1 is SQVTM and CDR2 is ANQGSEA. DNA for the CDR3: TGCAGCGCCGCCCCTAGCGGGAGGGCCGGGACAGATACGCAGTATTTT. Translation: CSAAPSGRAGTDTQYF.

The chain employs TRBV4-3 and TRBJ2-3; D not resolved. With 1 base removed from V and 6 bases from J, the gap between germline ends came to 14 bases. The CDR3 is 15 amino acids. Germline V CDR1 and CDR2: LGHNA, YSLEER. CDR3 sequence reads: CASSQVSLDGDTQYF. The CDR3 DNA follows: TGCGCCAGCAGCCAAGTCTCTCTAGACGGGGATACGCAGTATTTT.

This clonotype was counted between two and nine times. The chain uses TRBV20-1 and TRBJ2-7; D unclear. Germline assignment: CDR1 DFQATT and CDR2 SNEGSKA (reference sequence). The V end lost 6 bases, the J end lost 2 bases, and 11 bases lay between the germline ends. The CDR3 sequence is 12 residues long. Here the CDR3 DNA reads TGCAGTGCCACTACTAACACCTACGAGCAGTACTTC. Translation gives CSATTNTYEQYF.

The chain has TRBV6-1 and TRBJ2-7; 14 bases are a match to TRBD2. Trimming cost V 8 bases and J 11 bases; bases outside gene matches: 8. In germline, CDR1 is MNHNS, CDR2 SASEGT. This CDR3 is built from 13 residues. In DNA, the CDR3 is TGTGCCAGCGGATCGACTAGCGGGAGGGCGGAGTACTTC. Protein: CASGSTSGRAEYF.

The chain carries TRBV20-1 and TRBJ2-1; a weak D match, TRBD2 (6 bases). The germline V and J ends were trimmed by 8 bases and 2 bases, with 22 bases remaining between them. CDR1 and CDR2 from the germline V gene are DFQATT and SNEGSKA (reference sequence). CDR3 length: 16 residues. The CDR3, as DNA: TGCAGTTTTTGGGCCTCCGGGACTGCCGCCTACAATGAGCAGTTCTTC. Its translation is CSFWASGTAAYNEQFF.

This sequence joins TRBV20-1 and TRBJ1-6, with D tentatively TRBD1 (5 bases). V dropped 2 bases and J dropped 5 bases, with 13 bases sitting between them. CDR1 and CDR2 (germline): DFQATT, SNEGSKA (reference sequence). This CDR3 spans 15 amino acids. The CDR3 bases are TGCAGTGCTAGAAGGCGGGCAGGGAATAATTCACCCCTCCACTTT. The encoded protein is CSARRRAGNNSPLHF.